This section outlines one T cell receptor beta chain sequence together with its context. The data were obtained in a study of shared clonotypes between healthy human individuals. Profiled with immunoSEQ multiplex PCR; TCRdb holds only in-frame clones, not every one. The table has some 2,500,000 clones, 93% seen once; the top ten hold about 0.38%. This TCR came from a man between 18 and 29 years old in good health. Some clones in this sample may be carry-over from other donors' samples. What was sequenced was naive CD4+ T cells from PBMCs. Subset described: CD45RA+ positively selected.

CDR3 coding DNA: TGTGCCAGCAGACTGCTTGGGGGGATGAACACTGAAGCTTTCTTT. Translating gives CASRLLGGMNTEAFF. The chain has TRBV2 and TRBJ1-1; perhaps TRBD1 as D (5 bases). The CDR3 contains 15 residues. The germline V gene has CDR1 SNHLY and CDR2 FYNNEI. V lost 6 bases and J 0 bases, leaving 14 bases between the germline ends.